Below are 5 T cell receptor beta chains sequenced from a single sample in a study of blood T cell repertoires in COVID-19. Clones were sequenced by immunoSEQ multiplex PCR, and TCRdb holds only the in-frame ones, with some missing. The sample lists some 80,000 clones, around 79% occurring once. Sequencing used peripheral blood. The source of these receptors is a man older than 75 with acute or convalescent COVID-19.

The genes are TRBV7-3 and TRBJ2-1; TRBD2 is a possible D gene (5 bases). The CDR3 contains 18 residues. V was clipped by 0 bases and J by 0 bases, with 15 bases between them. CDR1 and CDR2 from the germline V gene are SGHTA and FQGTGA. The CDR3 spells CASSLTDPGSSSYNEQFF. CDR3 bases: TGTGCCAGCAGCTTAACGGATCCGGGGAGTAGCTCCTACAATGAGCAGTTCTTC.

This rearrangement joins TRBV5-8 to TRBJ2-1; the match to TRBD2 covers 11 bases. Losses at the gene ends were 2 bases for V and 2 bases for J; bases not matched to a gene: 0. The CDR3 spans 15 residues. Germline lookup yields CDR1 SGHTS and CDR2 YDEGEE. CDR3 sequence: CASSFSGGAYNEQFF. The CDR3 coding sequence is TGTGCCAGCAGCTTTAGCGGGGGGGCCTACAATGAGCAGTTCTTC.

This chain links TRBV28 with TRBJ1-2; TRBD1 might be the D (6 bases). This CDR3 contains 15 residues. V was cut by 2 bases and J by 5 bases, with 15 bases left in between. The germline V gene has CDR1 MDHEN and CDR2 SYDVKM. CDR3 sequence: CASSLRAGVGYGYTF. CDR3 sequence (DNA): TGTGCCAGCAGTTTAAGGGCAGGGGTGGGATATGGCTACACCTTC.

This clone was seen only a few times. The CDR3 bases are TGCGCCAGCAGCCCCGACAGCCCGAGCTCCTATAATTCACCCCTCCACTTT. It specifies CASSPDSPSSYNSPLHF. The chain has TRBV4-1 and TRBJ1-6; D is perhaps TRBD1 (5 bases). This CDR3 spans 17 amino acids. Between the trimmed V and J ends, which lost 4 bases and 0 bases, there was a span of 13 bases. Per germline, CDR1 MGHRA and CDR2 YSYEKL.

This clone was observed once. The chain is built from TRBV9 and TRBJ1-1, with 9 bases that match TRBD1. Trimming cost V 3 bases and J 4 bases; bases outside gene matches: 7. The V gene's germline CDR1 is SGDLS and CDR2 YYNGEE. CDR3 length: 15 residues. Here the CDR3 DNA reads TGTGCCAGCAGCGCCCAGACAGGGGGAGGCACTGAAGCTTTCTTT. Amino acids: CASSAQTGGGTEAFF.